This TCR beta chain was recovered during a study of T cells in Graves' hyperthyroidism and ophthalmopathy. RNA transcripts were the template for amplifying TCR beta CDR3 regions. The TCR CDR3 was amplified in a first-round RT-PCR using the HTBI primer set. TCRdb re-analysed the multiplex PCR reads in MiXCR, keeping a single row per CDR3 protein. The table lists tens of thousands of distinct CDR3 sequences, roughly 52% of them singletons. Pregnant or lactating patients were excluded, as were those with uncontrolled infection or other autoimmune disease. The germline CDR1 and CDR2 sequences are SNHLY and FYNNEI. Trimming removed 6 bases at V and 5 bases at J, with 14 bases between. The CDR3 length is 13 residues. This clonotype was counted a single time.

The TCR sequence derives from a woman between 50 and 59 years old with Graves' hyperthyroidism that later progressed to Graves' ophthalmopathy. The genes are TRBV2 and TRBJ2-7, with D hard to call. The sample was blood. This chain's CDR3 is CASSEFDGNEQYF. CDR3 DNA sequence: TGTGCCAGCAGCGAATTCGATGGTAACGAGCAGTACTTC.